This record covers a single T cell receptor beta chain. A single count supports this clone. Its antigen has not been determined. No much larger clone is present one base from it, and per-base qualities are unavailable. The CDR3, cysteine through phenylalanine, is 17 amino acids long. This entry keeps only the CDR3 DNA: 51 bases, framed from base 1. Trimming costs V 1 base and J 0 bases, and their ends lie 11 bases apart. CDR1 and CDR2 were assigned from the germline V gene as KGHDR and SFDVKD. This entry belongs to a study of blood T cell repertoires in COVID-19 (TCRdb year 2020). Background for the entire study: Samples from collaborators originated in the United States, Italy and Spain and spanned both the acute and convalescent phases of COVID-19. The prospective study material was composed of cDNA or gDNA derived from T cells, B-cell-depleted T cells, or PBMCs. The dataset comprised deeply sampled blood TCRbeta repertoires from subjects exposed to, actively infected with, or recovered from COVID-19. The repertoires were released in a freely available public database meant as a resource for research on the immune response to SARS-CoV-2. Samples were obtained from the ongoing ImmuneRACE study (first 160 participants) and from 1,254 subjects provided by 6 global collaborators. Sample metadata almost always included a de-identified subject ID, COVID-19 status, age in years and sex. Where HLA class I and class II types were available, the types were taken from metadata supplied by the sample provider, not from assay-based typing.

The immunoSEQ Assay, a bias-controlled multiplex PCR, was used to amplify TCRbeta CDR3 regions from genomic DNA. Per the original workflow: Within the assay, amplification of reference gene primers was used to estimate how many nucleated cells each sample contained. Sequence reads were collapsed and filtered to measure the absolute abundance of every unique TCRbeta CDR3 rearrangement. For each sample, productive Simpson clonality was calculated by taking the square root of Simpson's diversity index across productive rearrangements. What TCRdb holds here is the immuneACCESS table cut down to in-frame rearrangements. Part of the clones is not present; checked against another copy, under half of the missing clones reflect an unresolved V gene, and the others are unexplained. That table supplies the V and J calls and clone size; D and trimming were determined from the DNA. This sample lists about 130,000 clones; around 79% were detected once. Jointly, the top ten make up 4% to 5% of the sample.

In Seattle, one collaborating source enrolled patients while the infection was active and tracked those patients longitudinally over the course of disease. Whole blood was collected in K2EDTA tubes by collaborating institutions according to the institutions' own protocols. For TCRbeta analysis, collaborators shipped samples in one of three forms: frozen whole blood, isolated PBMCs, or DNA extracted from either of those sample types. General study outcomes and caveats: How much clinical and demographic metadata was included differed by source and by participant, and the metadata was provided uncurated.

The clonotype originates from a woman aged 70-85 years with COVID-19, enrolled during active disease. The chain is assembled from TRBV24-1 and TRBJ2-2; TRBD2 might be the D gene, on 5 matching bases. Sequences were obtained from peripheral blood. In nucleotides, the sequence is TGTGCCACCAGTGATTTTGTCCGGGAAGCGAACACCGGGGAGCTGTTTTTT. Translated, it gives CATSDFVREANTGELFF.